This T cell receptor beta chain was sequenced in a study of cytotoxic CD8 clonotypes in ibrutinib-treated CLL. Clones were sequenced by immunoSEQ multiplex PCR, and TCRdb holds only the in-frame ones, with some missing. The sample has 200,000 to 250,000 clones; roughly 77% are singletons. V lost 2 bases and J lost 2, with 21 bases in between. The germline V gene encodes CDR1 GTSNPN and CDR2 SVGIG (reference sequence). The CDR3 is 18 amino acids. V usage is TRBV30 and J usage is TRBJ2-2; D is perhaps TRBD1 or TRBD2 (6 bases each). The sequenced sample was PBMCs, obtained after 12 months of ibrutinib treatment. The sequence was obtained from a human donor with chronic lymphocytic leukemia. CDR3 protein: CAWSSLRGGMFNTGELFF. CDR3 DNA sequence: TGTGCCTGGAGTTCACTTCGAGGGGGGATGTTTAACACCGGGGAGCTGTTTTTT.